The 27 T cell receptor beta chains below come from one sample, sequenced in a study of T-cell memory formation after mild COVID-19. In TCRdb, the 5' RACE reads were re-called with MiXCR into one record per CDR3 protein. The sample contains 300,000 to 400,000 distinct CDR3 sequences, roughly 13% of which appear only once. Sequencing used PBMCs or a T cell subset sorted from them (not recorded which). These receptors came from a man aged 18 to 30 who had mild COVID-19 (a few samples of this study predate the infection). Cell type and time point are not known.

In this sample, this clonotype turned up a few times. V usage is TRBV10-3 and J usage is TRBJ1-2, with no clear D. The CDR3 is 16 amino acids. With 0 bases removed from V and 4 bases from J, the gap between germline ends came to 15 bases. CDR1 is ENHRY, CDR2 SYGVKD, per germline. The CDR3 here is CAISESEGRKSYGYTF. The CDR3 nucleotides are TGTGCCATCAGTGAGTCAGAGGGCAGGAAAAGCTATGGCTACACCTTC.

The CDR3 spells CAWMGAGSGNTIYF. CDR3 in DNA: TGTGCCTGGATGGGGGCAGGATCGGGAAACACCATATATTTT. The chain employs TRBV30 and TRBJ1-3; tentative D call: TRBD1 (6 bases). Germline V CDR1 and CDR2: GTSNPN, SVGIG (reference sequence). The ends were cut back, 4 bases at V and 4 bases at J, with 14 bases in the middle. The CDR3 sequence is 14 residues long.

V gene TRBV6-1 combines with J gene TRBJ2-6; 9 bases are a match to TRBD1. Germline loops: CDR1 MNHNS, CDR2 SASEGT. The CDR3 runs 18 residues. J was trimmed by 1 base and V by 4 bases; bases with no gene match: 8. The DNA of the CDR3 is TGTGCCAGCAGTGCCCTGGGACAGGGAAGTTCTGGGGCCAACGTCCTGACTTTC. This encodes CASSALGQGSSGANVLTF.

This clonotype was picked up many times. The chain uses TRBV20-1 and TRBJ2-3; D may be TRBD1 or TRBD2 (5 bases each). Deletions cut 4 bases from V and 6 bases from J, with 14 bases between. The CDR3 is made up of 13 amino acids. Germline V gene data show CDR1 as DFQATT and CDR2 as SNEGSKA (reference sequence). DNA of the CDR3: TGCAGTGCTACCGGGACCCCAGGGGATACGCAGTATTTT. This encodes CSATGTPGDTQYF.

The chain has TRBV19 and TRBJ2-2, with 8 nucleotides matching TRBD1. The V gene's germline CDR1 is LNHDA and CDR2 SQIVND (reference sequence). Trimming cost V 6 bases and J 4 bases; bases outside gene matches: 4. This CDR3 is built from 14 residues. Written as DNA, the CDR3 is TGTGCCAGTAGGAGGACAGGGACCACCGGGGAGCTGTTTTTT. Residues: CASRRTGTTGELFF.

J is TRBJ2-3 and V is TRBV7-3; D is possibly TRBD2 (6 bases). This CDR3 has 14 amino acids. Germline CDR1 reads SGHTA; CDR2 reads FQGTGA. The ends were cut back, 4 bases at V and 8 bases at J, with 16 bases in the middle. CDR3 DNA sequence: TGTGCCAGCAGCTCGTCTTCGGGGGTCGGTACGCAGTATTTT. This encodes CASSSSSGVGTQYF.

This clonotype occurred a few times. The J gene is TRBJ2-1, the V gene TRBV7-6; D gene unclear. Germline CDR1 reads SGHVS; CDR2 reads FNYEAQ. The CDR3 sequence is 15 residues long. Trimming cost V 0 bases and J 1 base, with 7 bases left between them. The CDR3 spells CASSLAPLSYNEQFF. CDR3 nucleotides: TGTGCCAGCAGCTTAGCGCCTCTGTCCTACAATGAGCAGTTCTTC.

The table lists this clonotype with many counts. The chain is built from TRBV7-2 and TRBJ2-1; 9 bases match TRBD2. Trimming removed 7 bases from V and 5 bases from J; junction bases left unmatched: 6. Per the germline V gene, CDR1 is SGHTA and CDR2 is FQGNSA. This CDR3 region has 14 residues. This CDR3 reads CASTQSGGNNEQFF. CDR3 nucleotide sequence: TGTGCCAGCACCCAAAGCGGGGGGAACAATGAGCAGTTCTTC.

This clonotype was seen only a few times. The chain combines TRBV7-8 with TRBJ2-1; 10 bases are a match to TRBD1. The V and J ends lost 3 bases and 6 bases, in that order; junction bases with no gene match: 2. The germline V gene encodes CDR1 SGHVS and CDR2 FQNEAQ. This CDR3 is built from 14 residues. In DNA form, the CDR3 reads TGTGCCAGCAGCTTTCGGACAGGGGGCAATGAGCAGTTCTTC. It encodes CASSFRTGGNEQFF.

The chain combines TRBV24-1 with TRBJ2-1; 7 bases agree with TRBD2. V lost 6 bases and J lost 3; bases outside the gene matches: 4. Germline V lookup: CDR1 KGHDR, CDR2 SFDVKD. The CDR3 length is 14 residues. The CDR3 DNA follows: TGTGCCACCAGTAGGAGCGGGAACTACAATGAGCAGTTCTTC. Encoded protein: CATSRSGNYNEQFF.

This chain uses TRBV29-1 with TRBJ2-1; a weak D match, TRBD2 (5 bases). V was trimmed by 6 bases and J by 4 bases, leaving 16 bases between them. The CDR3 is made up of 14 amino acids. Per germline, CDR1 SQVTM and CDR2 ANQGSEA. The CDR3 DNA is TGCAGCGTCCTGAATGCAGGAGGATACAATGAGCAGTTCTTC. Its translation: CSVLNAGGYNEQFF.

Many counts were recorded for this clonotype. The chain has TRBV7-2 and TRBJ2-5; no definite D call. Trimming cost V 4 bases and J 4 bases, with 7 bases left between them. Per the germline V gene, CDR1 is SGHTA and CDR2 is FQGNSA. The CDR3 spans 12 residues. CDR3 sequence reads: CASSSTAETQYF. The CDR3 DNA reads as TGTGCCAGCAGCTCAACGGCAGAGACCCAGTACTTC.

This rearrangement joins TRBV20-1 to TRBJ2-1, with 10 positions matching TRBD1. Germline loops: CDR1 DFQATT, CDR2 SNEGSKA (reference sequence). With V trimmed by 6 bases and J by 9 bases, 8 bases remained unmatched. CDR3 length: 13 residues. The CDR3 DNA is TGCAGTGCCTCACTGACAGGGGGCCCTGAGCAGTTCTTC. Protein: CSASLTGGPEQFF.

The chain has TRBV4-2 and TRBJ2-1; 10 bases fit TRBD1. V gave up 1 base and J gave up 0 bases; unmatched junction bases: 6. Germline V gene data show CDR1 as LGHNA and CDR2 as YNFKEQ. The CDR3 totals 18 residues. The CDR3 nucleotides read TGTGCCAGCAGCCAAGGGGGACAGGGGAGGAGCTCCTACAATGAGCAGTTCTTC. This codes for CASSQGGQGRSSYNEQFF.

This clonotype was seen only once. The V call is TRBV30, the J call TRBJ1-4; D ambiguous. This CDR3 comprises 16 residues. The germline gives CDR1 GTSNPN, CDR2 SVGIG (reference sequence). V was pared by 3 bases and J by 0 bases, with 14 bases between. DNA for the CDR3: TGTGCCTGGAGGAAGGAGGGAACCGCAACTAATGAAAAACTGTTTTTT. Its protein product is CAWRKEGTATNEKLFF.

CDR3 protein: CASSPRGLIREKLFF. The CDR3 DNA reads TGCGCCAGCAGTCCTAGGGGGCTGATTCGAGAAAAACTGTTTTTT. The J gene is TRBJ1-4, the V gene TRBV4-1; the match to TRBD1 covers 7 bases. V lost 6 bases to trimming and J lost 8 bases; unmatched junction nucleotides: 12. The germline CDR1 and CDR2 sequences are MGHRA and YSYEKL. The CDR3 totals 15 residues.

In this sample, this clonotype turned up a few times. The chain uses TRBV19 and TRBJ2-7; 7 bases map to TRBD1. CDR1 is LNHDA, CDR2 SQIVND, per germline (reference sequence). V gave up 9 bases and J gave up 3 bases; unmatched junction bases: 8. The CDR3 length is 13 residues. The CDR3 protein is CASADRVGYEQYF. The CDR3, as DNA: TGTGCCAGCGCAGACAGGGTTGGCTACGAGCAGTACTTC. Based on the CDR3 plus reference TRBV19 and TRBJ2-7, the full variable domain is DGGITQSPKYLFRKEGQNVTLSCEQNLNHDAMYWYRQDPGQGLRLIYYSQIVNDFQKGDIAEGYSVSREKKESFPLTVTSAQKNPTAFYLCASADRVGYEQYFGPGTRLTVT.

The chain couples TRBV9 to TRBJ1-2; a weak D match, TRBD1 (5 bases). V lost 3 bases and J lost 4, with 16 bases in between. Germline values: CDR1 SGDLS, CDR2 YYNGEE. The CDR3 has 15 residues. The CDR3 reads CASSAPGPTGYGYTF. In DNA form, the CDR3 reads TGTGCCAGCAGCGCGCCGGGGCCCACCGGCTATGGCTACACCTTC.

This clonotype was picked up a small number of times. V and J are TRBV21-1 and TRBJ2-7; the listed D gene, TRBD1, was not tested against the DNA. TRBV21-1 is described as a pseudogene. The CDR3 spans 16 residues. The DNA for the CDR3 is TGTGCCAGCAGCAAAGTAGCTGGGACAGGGGTATTCGAGCAGTACGTC. The encoded protein is CASSKVAGTGVFEQYV.

The J gene is TRBJ1-1, the V gene TRBV5-1, with TRBD1 identical over 9 bases. Per germline, CDR1 SGHRS and CDR2 YFSETQ. J gave up 1 base and V 6 bases, and 7 bases lay outside the gene matches. CDR3 size: 15 residues. In DNA, the CDR3 is TGCGCCAGCAACTTTAGGACAGGGGAGAACACTGAAGCTTTCTTT. Translating gives CASNFRTGENTEAFF.

This clonotype was detected only a few times. The chain recombines TRBV20-1 with TRBJ2-3; 9 bases agree with TRBD2. J lost 2 bases, V lost 4 bases, and 4 bases had no gene match. Germline V lookup: CDR1 DFQATT, CDR2 SNEGSKA (reference sequence). This CDR3 comprises 14 residues. CDR3 loop: CSATASGNTDTQYF. CDR3 nucleotide sequence: TGCAGTGCTACAGCTAGCGGGAACACAGATACGCAGTATTTT.

This clonotype was found a few times. The chain carries TRBV7-9 and TRBJ1-2; 8 positions match TRBD1. The V gene's germline CDR1 is SEHNR and CDR2 FQNEAQ (reference sequence). V lost 5 bases, J lost 7 bases, and 6 bases stayed unmatched. The CDR3 is 13 residues long. Here the CDR3 reads CASSPGQGLGYTF. CDR3 DNA: TGTGCCAGCAGCCCAGGACAGGGCCTTGGCTACACCTTC. Combining the CDR3 with reference TRBV7-9 and TRBJ1-2 gives the whole variable domain DTGVSQNPRHKITKRGQNVTFRCDPISEHNRLYWYRQTLGQGPEFLTYFQNEAQLEKSRLLSDRFSAERPKGSFSTLEIQRTEQGDSAMYLCASSPGQGLGYTFGSGTRLTVV.

This clonotype was picked up a small number of times. The CDR3 protein is CASSGVLGTGELFF. The DNA for the CDR3 is TGTGCCAGCAGTGGCGTCCTTGGAACCGGGGAGCTGTTTTTT. The chain is built from TRBV2 and TRBJ2-2; D gene unclear. The germline V gene has CDR1 SNHLY and CDR2 FYNNEI. CDR3 length: 14 amino acids. Trimming left V 4 bases short and J 5 bases short, with 11 bases between.

The CDR3 DNA is TGTGCCAGCAGCTTAGTTAGCTCTGGAAACACCATATATTTT. Translating gives CASSLVSSGNTIYF. V gene TRBV7-2 combines with J gene TRBJ1-3, with D unresolved. The CDR3 contains 14 residues. Between the trimmed V and J ends, which lost 1 base and 0 bases, there was a span of 4 bases. CDR1 SGHTA and CDR2 FQGNSA come from the germline V gene.

This clonotype was counted between two and nine times. The chain has TRBV9 and TRBJ2-3; D is perhaps TRBD2 (5 bases). CDR1 and CDR2 from the germline V gene are SGDLS and YYNGEE. The CDR3 is 16 residues long. The V end was cut by 0 bases, the J end by 2 bases, with 13 bases between. The CDR3 coding sequence is TGTGCCAGCAGCGTAGGAGGCGGGTCCGTCACAGATACGCAGTATTTT. This codes for CASSVGGGSVTDTQYF.

This clonotype was counted a few times. This sequence joins TRBV5-1 and TRBJ2-1; TRBD1 matches 8 bases. The V segment lost 0 bases and the J segment 2 bases; nucleotides outside the gene matches: 4. Germline CDR1 reads SGHRS; CDR2 reads YFSETQ. The CDR3 consists of 16 residues. The CDR3 nucleotides read TGCGCCAGCAGCTTGGACGGGACAGGAGCCTACAATGAGCAGTTCTTC. Residues: CASSLDGTGAYNEQFF.

For this clonotype: Since a much larger clone is just one base distant, this may be a read error. The chain joins TRBV5-1 to TRBJ2-1; 9 bases agree with TRBD1. The CDR3 extends over 18 amino acids. Germline V lookup: CDR1 SGHRS, CDR2 YFSETQ. J was trimmed by 9 bases and V by 1 base; bases with no gene match: 17. CDR3 residues: CASSLTYRDRVPHTEQFF. The CDR3 bases are TGCGCCAGCAGCTTGACGTACCGGGACAGGGTTCCGCACACTGAGCAGTTCTTC.